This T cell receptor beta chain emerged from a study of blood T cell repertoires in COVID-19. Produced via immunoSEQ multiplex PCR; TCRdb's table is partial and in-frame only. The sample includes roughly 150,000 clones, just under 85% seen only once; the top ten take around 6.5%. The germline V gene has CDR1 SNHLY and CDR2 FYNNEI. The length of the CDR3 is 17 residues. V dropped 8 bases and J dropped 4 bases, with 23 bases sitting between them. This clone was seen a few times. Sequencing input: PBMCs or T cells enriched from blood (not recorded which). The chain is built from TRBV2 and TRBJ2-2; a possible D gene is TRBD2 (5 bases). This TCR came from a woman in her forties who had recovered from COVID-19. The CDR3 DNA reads TGTGCCAGCGCCATCCCCGGTTTAGAGGGTGTCACCGGGGAGCTGTTTTTT. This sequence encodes CASAIPGLEGVTGELFF.